The present entry profiles one TCR beta chain with its context. The data were obtained in a study of blood T cell repertoires in COVID-19. Study processing details: Estimates of nucleated cell counts were drawn from the amplification of reference gene primers. The repertoire was sequenced with immunoSEQ multiplex PCR; TCRdb's copy has only in-frame clones and lacks some. Clone size and V and J calls were adopted from that table, with D and trimming inferred from the DNA. The repertoire has just over 300,000 clones, about 88% of them found once; the top ten carry approximately 9.4%. The junction had 3 bases not matched to a gene; V was cut back by 4 bases and J by 0 bases. CDR3 length: 14 residues. Germline CDR1 SGHNT, CDR2 YYREEE (reference sequence).

The sample was PBMCs or T cells enriched from blood (not recorded which). The origin of this receptor is a woman aged 40 to 49 who had recovered from COVID-19. The chain carries TRBV5-4 and TRBJ2-7; 8 nucleotides agree with TRBD1. For the CDR3, the DNA is TGTGCCAGCAGCCGGGACAGGAGCTCCTACGAGCAGTACTTC. It yields the protein CASSRDRSSYEQYF. The full variable domain, with the rest looked up from reference TRBV5-4 and TRBJ2-7, is ETGVTQSPTHLIKTRGQQVTLRCSSQSGHNTVSWYQQALGQGPQFIFQYYREEENGRGNFPPRFSGLQFPNYSSELNVNALELDDSALYLCASSRDRSSYEQYFGPGTRLTVT.